These T cell receptor beta chains were read from a single sample in a study of cytomegalovirus exposure and HLA in healthy donors. Here immunoSEQ multiplex PCR was the method, and the copy in TCRdb shows in-frame clones only, minus some. Here the sample spans 150,000 to 200,000 clones, 70% to 80% being singletons. Sequenced sample: PBMCs. These receptors came from a man aged 18-30 years in good health and CMV-seropositive. CDR3s include the opening cysteine and the closing phenylalanine or tryptophan. The D gene is left open where the match is weak. A clone size is listed for some rows: how often the clone was seen (once, few, many), or a class if it is expanded.

v_call: TRBV6-5; j_call: TRBJ2-5; clone_size: .; d_call: .; cdr3_nt: TGTGCCAGCAGTTACTCGACCCGTCGGGAGCAGTACTTC; cdr3_aa: CASSYSTRREQYF
v_call: TRBV30; j_call: TRBJ2-5; clone_size: .; d_call: .; cdr3_nt: TGTGCCTGCCGACGGTGGGGAGGAGATGAAGAGACCCAGTACTTC; cdr3_aa: CACRRWGGDEETQYF
v_call: TRBV5-6; j_call: TRBJ1-1; clone_size: .; d_call: .; cdr3_nt: TGTGCCAGCAGCCACGAAGGGGGAGCTTTCTTT; cdr3_aa: CASSHEGGAFF
v_call: TRBV5-1; j_call: TRBJ2-7; clone_size: .; d_call: .; cdr3_nt: TGCGCCAGCAGCAAGGGTAGGGGATTACAGAGCTCCTACGAGCAGTACTTC; cdr3_aa: CASSKGRGLQSSYEQYF
v_call: TRBV9; j_call: TRBJ2-3; clone_size: .; d_call: .; cdr3_nt: TGTGCCAGCAGCATTCTAAGCACAGATACGCAGTATTTT; cdr3_aa: CASSILSTDTQYF
v_call: TRBV15; j_call: TRBJ2-1; clone_size: .; d_call: TRBD1; cdr3_nt: TGTGCCACCAGCGTCGGGGACAGGATACGCAATGAGCAGTTCTTC; cdr3_aa: CATSVGDRIRNEQFF
v_call: TRBV4-1; j_call: TRBJ2-5; clone_size: .; d_call: TRBD2; cdr3_nt: TGCGCCAGCAGCCAAGTAACTAGCGGGATTGAGACCCAGTACTTC; cdr3_aa: CASSQVTSGIETQYF
v_call: TRBV9; j_call: TRBJ2-1; clone_size: .; d_call: .; cdr3_nt: TGTGCCAGCAGCGTAGGAGGGGGAAGGGGCGATGAGCAGTTCTTC; cdr3_aa: CASSVGGGRGDEQFF
v_call: TRBV6-5; j_call: TRBJ2-7; clone_size: .; d_call: .; cdr3_nt: TGTGCCAGCAGTTCCGGGTCCTACAGGTCCTACGAGCAGTACTTC; cdr3_aa: CASSSGSYRSYEQYF
v_call: TRBV11-2; j_call: TRBJ2-7; clone_size: .; d_call: TRBD1; cdr3_nt: TGTGCCAGCGAAGGGACAGGGGGGTACGAGCAGTACTTC; cdr3_aa: CASEGTGGYEQYF
v_call: TRBV5-1; j_call: TRBJ2-7; clone_size: .; d_call: .; cdr3_nt: TGCGCCAGCAGCCCGGACAGAACCAACGAGCAGTACTTC; cdr3_aa: CASSPDRTNEQYF
v_call: TRBV9; j_call: TRBJ1-3; clone_size: .; d_call: .; cdr3_nt: TGTGCCAGCAGCGGCGGCGGGGGGACTGGAAACACCATATATTTT; cdr3_aa: CASSGGGGTGNTIYF
v_call: TRBV29-1; j_call: TRBJ1-4; clone_size: .; d_call: .; cdr3_nt: TGCAGCGCCCAGGGGTCCTATTTGGATGAAAAACTGTTTTTT; cdr3_aa: CSAQGSYLDEKLFF
v_call: TRBV2; j_call: TRBJ2-7; clone_size: .; d_call: .; cdr3_nt: TGTGCCAGCAGTCGTGTAGAGGGGGGGCCGGGGAACGAGCAGTACTTC; cdr3_aa: CASSRVEGGPGNEQYF
v_call: TRBV7-2; j_call: TRBJ2-7; clone_size: .; d_call: TRBD2; cdr3_nt: TGTGCCAGCAGCTCCAGCGGGAGAATCTACGAGCAGTACTTC; cdr3_aa: CASSSSGRIYEQYF
v_call: TRBV7-9; j_call: TRBJ1-5; clone_size: .; d_call: .; cdr3_nt: TGTGCCAGCAGCTTAGTTTCGGGTTATAGCAATCAGCCCCAGCATTTT; cdr3_aa: CASSLVSGYSNQPQHF
v_call: TRBV2; j_call: TRBJ2-5; clone_size: .; d_call: .; cdr3_nt: TGTGCCAGCAGTGATCCCCGCAGCGGCTCAGAGACCCAGTACTTC; cdr3_aa: CASSDPRSGSETQYF
v_call: TRBV30; j_call: TRBJ2-7; clone_size: .; d_call: .; cdr3_nt: TGTGCCTGGGAGGTGCCCGGGAAAAGGCCCTACGAGCAGTACTTC; cdr3_aa: CAWEVPGKRPYEQYF
v_call: TRBV9; j_call: TRBJ2-3; clone_size: few; d_call: .; cdr3_nt: TGTGCCAGCAGCGTAGCAAGCACAGATACGCAGTATTTT; cdr3_aa: CASSVASTDTQYF
v_call: TRBV29-1; j_call: TRBJ2-1; clone_size: .; d_call: TRBD1; cdr3_nt: TGCAGCATGGTGGGGGGACAGGGGGGAGTTTCCTACAATGAGCAGTTCTTC; cdr3_aa: CSMVGGQGGVSYNEQFF
v_call: TRBV28; j_call: TRBJ1-2; clone_size: .; d_call: TRBD1; cdr3_nt: TGTGCCAGCAGTAAACAGGGGACCTATGGCTACACCTTC; cdr3_aa: CASSKQGTYGYTF
v_call: TRBV7-9; j_call: TRBJ2-1; clone_size: .; d_call: .; cdr3_nt: TGTGCCAGCAGGCCTGACTCTGAGCAGTTCTTC; cdr3_aa: CASRPDSEQFF
v_call: TRBV7-8; j_call: TRBJ2-5; clone_size: few; d_call: TRBD1; cdr3_nt: TGTGCCAGCAGCTTAGTACCTAGGACAGGCCAAGAGACCCAGTACTTC; cdr3_aa: CASSLVPRTGQETQYF
v_call: TRBV28; j_call: TRBJ2-1; clone_size: .; d_call: TRBD1; cdr3_nt: TGTGCCAGCAGTTGGACAGGAGGTAGCAATGAGCAGTTCTTC; cdr3_aa: CASSWTGGSNEQFF
v_call: TRBV2; j_call: TRBJ2-7; clone_size: .; d_call: .; cdr3_nt: TGTGCCAGCACATCTTCTTACGGGGGGCAAGAGCAGTACTTC; cdr3_aa: CASTSSYGGQEQYF
v_call: TRBV10-1; j_call: TRBJ1-2; clone_size: few; d_call: .; cdr3_nt: TGCGCCAACAGGGTTTTTAGTGGCTACACCTTC; cdr3_aa: CANRVFSGYTF
v_call: TRBV9; j_call: TRBJ2-2; clone_size: .; d_call: .; cdr3_nt: TGTGCCAGCAGCGTAGGATGGAGGGAGGACACCGGGGAGCTGTTTTTT; cdr3_aa: CASSVGWREDTGELFF
v_call: TRBV7-9; j_call: TRBJ2-7; clone_size: .; d_call: TRBD1; cdr3_nt: TGTGCCAGCAGCTTCAGGGGGCCGACCTACGAGCAGTACTTC; cdr3_aa: CASSFRGPTYEQYF